Listed here is a single T cell receptor (beta chain). Under the authors' procedure: Reference gene primer amplification yielded estimated nucleated cell counts. The method was immunoSEQ multiplex PCR; TCRdb's version includes in-frame clones alone and lacks a portion of them. V and J calls plus clone size are reproduced from that table; the DNA served to infer D and trimming. The sample includes roughly 150,000 clones, approximately 86% of them seen just once. The data stem from a study of blood T cell repertoires in COVID-19. For the study at large: Researchers got acute and convalescent COVID-19 samples from the United States, Italy and Spain. Sources were T cells, B-cell-depleted T cells, or PBMCs; the material itself was cDNA or gDNA.

The CDR3 is 15 amino acids. CDR1 is MGHRA, CDR2 YSYEKL, per germline. Trimming shortened V by 4 bases and J by 5 bases, and 17 bases separated the two germline ends. The gene calls are TRBV4-1 and TRBJ1-1; TRBD1 might be the D (5 bases). The clonotype was recovered from a woman over 75 with active or convalescent COVID-19. Sequenced: peripheral blood. DNA of the CDR3: TGCGCCAGCAGCCCCCAGGTGGGCAGGGATACTGAAGCTTTCTTT. It translates to CASSPQVGRDTEAFF.